This T cell receptor beta chain came from a study of response to subunit inactivated influenza vaccine. TCRdb reanalysed the RT-PCR reads using MiXCR and keeps one entry per CDR3 protein. The data show fewer than 650,000 distinct CDR3 sequences, under 15% seen once. This CDR3 contains 17 residues. The V and J ends lost 0 bases and 4 bases, in that order; junction bases with no gene match: 7. CDR1 is MGHRA and CDR2 is YSYEKL in the germline V gene. This clonotype was sampled from a man over 45 who received an inactivated influenza vaccine. The sample in question was PBMCs from blood, obtained around seven weeks after vaccination. The rearrangement uses TRBV4-1 and TRBJ2-1, with TRBD2 matching over 9 bases. CDR3 region: CASSQERALAGYNEQFF. Here the CDR3 DNA reads TGCGCCAGCAGCCAAGAACGGGCGCTAGCGGGGTACAATGAGCAGTTCTTC.